This T cell receptor (beta chain) was sequenced for a study of T cells after yellow fever vaccination. On the study more broadly: Where fractions had low cell numbers, libraries were prepared from them with the SMART-Seq v4 Ultra Low Input RNA kit.

It was through 5'RACE template switching that TCR cDNA was made, with a universal primer site and UMIs added. Each CDR3 protein is one row after TCRdb ran MiXCR on the 5' RACE reads. The sample lists about 260,000 distinct CDR3 sequences; roughly 5.2% were seen once. Germline V gene data show CDR1 as MNHEY and CDR2 as SVGAGI. This CDR3 contains 15 residues. The V and J ends lost 0 bases and 4 bases respectively, with 12 bases between them. This clonotype has ten or more counts. The sample here was CD4+ T cells sorted from PBMCs, taken on the day of the yellow fever booster vaccination. The receptor comes from a man in his late teens or twenties who received the YFV17D yellow fever vaccine. The chain employs TRBV6-5 and TRBJ2-5, with no clear D. The CDR3 region has the DNA TGTGCCAGCAGTTACTCAGGGTGGAATGGAGAGACCCAGTACTTC. Translating gives CASSYSGWNGETQYF.